The rows below give T cell receptor beta chains drawn from one sample of a study of cytomegalovirus exposure and HLA in healthy donors. Measured with immunoSEQ multiplex PCR; TCRdb has only the in-frame clones, and not every one. There are 65,000 to 100,000 clones in the sample; around 75% occur only once, and approximately 14% lies in the top ten. Sequencing input: PBMCs. The receptors originated from a woman aged 35 to 49 in good health and CMV-seropositive. Each CDR3 is given with its conserved first and last residue. A D gene is named only where the DNA matches it firmly. Size is stated for part of the rows, as once, few or many counts, or as a class when the clone is expanded.

cdr3_nt | cdr3_aa | j_call | d_call | v_call | clone_size
TGCGCCAGCACCGAGGCGACTACCTTCGGGGAGCAGTACTTC | CASTEATTFGEQYF | TRBJ2-7 | - | TRBV5-1 | -
TGTGCCAGCAGCTCTACCTACGAGCAGTACTTC | CASSSTYEQYF | TRBJ2-7 | - | TRBV7-2 | -
TGTGCCAGCAGCTTCGTACCGGGTCTACACCCTTCCGAGCAGTACTTC | CASSFVPGLHPSEQYF | TRBJ2-7 | - | TRBV7-9 | -
TGTGCCAGCAGTTCACGGACAGGGGTTTTCGGTCAGCCCCAGCATTTT | CASSSRTGVFGQPQHF | TRBJ1-5 | TRBD1 | TRBV28 | -
TGCGCCAGCAGCTTAACAGGGGGCGGTGAAAAACTGTTTTTT | CASSLTGGGEKLFF | TRBJ1-4 | TRBD1 | TRBV5-1 | -
TGCGCCAGCAGCTTGCGGGTCCGGGGGGTTAGGCCGACAGATACGCAGTATTTT | CASSLRVRGVRPTDTQYF | TRBJ2-3 | TRBD2 | TRBV5-1 | -
TGTGCCAGCAGCTTTGGGGAGGCCCAGCCCCAGCATTTT | CASSFGEAQPQHF | TRBJ1-5 | - | TRBV7-9 | -
TGTGCCAGTAGCCCAAGGACTGCCCGGGAAACTGAAGCTTTCTTT | CASSPRTARETEAFF | TRBJ1-1 | - | TRBV19 | -
TGTGCCAGCAGCTCCACCAGACACTCTAACTATGGCTACACCTTC | CASSSTRHSNYGYTF | TRBJ1-2 | - | TRBV28 | -
TGTGCCAGCAGCTTAGGGACTAGCGGGCCGCCACACAATGAGCAGTTCTTC | CASSLGTSGPPHNEQFF | TRBJ2-1 | TRBD2 | TRBV11-3 | -
TGTGCCAGCAGTTCCTTCTCCTACGAGCAGTACTTC | CASSSFSYEQYF | TRBJ2-7 | - | TRBV6-5 | few
TGCGCCAGCAGCCAAGAAAGGCTAGCCATCAACGAGCAGTACTTC | CASSQERLAINEQYF | TRBJ2-7 | - | TRBV4-3 | -
TGTGCCAGTGGGGACACCCTAGGATACGAGCAGTACTTC | CASGDTLGYEQYF | TRBJ2-7 | - | TRBV11-2 | -
TGCGCCAGCCGGGACAGGGCCCTGGGGACCCAGTACTTC | CASRDRALGTQYF | TRBJ2-5 | TRBD1 | TRBV10-1 | -
TGCGCCAGCAGCCGACAGGGGAGCTCCTACGAGCAGTACTTC | CASSRQGSSYEQYF | TRBJ2-7 | TRBD1 | TRBV5-1 | few
TGCGCCAGCAGCAGGACTAGCGGCCTCTTGGATGAGCAGTTCTTC | CASSRTSGLLDEQFF | TRBJ2-1 | TRBD2 | TRBV5-1 | -
TGTGCCAGCAGAAGGACTAGCGGGGGAACAGATACGCAGTATTTT | CASRRTSGGTDTQYF | TRBJ2-3 | TRBD2 | TRBV27 | -
TGTGCCAGCAGCACAAGGACACCACAAGAGACCCAGTACTTC | CASSTRTPQETQYF | TRBJ2-5 | - | TRBV7-6 | -
TGTGCCAGCAGTTACACAGGTTTGTCTAGCAATCAGCCCCAGCATTTT | CASSYTGLSSNQPQHF | TRBJ1-5 | - | TRBV6-6 | -
TGTGCCAGCGGAAGATTGGCAGGGTCCTACAATCAGCCCCAGCATTTT | CASGRLAGSYNQPQHF | TRBJ1-5 | - | TRBV28 | -
TGTGCCATCATGGGCGACCCCAAGTACGAGCAGTACTTC | CAIMGDPKYEQYF | TRBJ2-7 | - | TRBV10-3 | -
TGTGCCACCGGAGACAGGGGTAACGACGAGCAGTACTTC | CATGDRGNDEQYF | TRBJ2-7 | TRBD1 | TRBV2 | -
TGTGCCAGCAGTCACAGGGGCCCCTACGAGCAGTACTTC | CASSHRGPYEQYF | TRBJ2-7 | TRBD1 | TRBV6-1 | -
TGTGCCAGCAGCAAGCGACAGGGCGGCACAGATACGCAGTATTTT | CASSKRQGGTDTQYF | TRBJ2-3 | TRBD1 | TRBV7-9 | -
TGTGCCACCAGCACAAGAGGGCGGGACAGGGGTATTTGGAACACTGAAGCTTTCTTT | CATSTRGRDRGIWNTEAFF | TRBJ1-1 | TRBD1 | TRBV15 | few
TGTGCCAGCAGCGTAGGGGACAGCGCCTACGAGCAGTACTTC | CASSVGDSAYEQYF | TRBJ2-7 | TRBD1 | TRBV9 | -
TGTGCCACCAGTCCGACTAGCGGATTCTACAATGAGCAGTTCTTC | CATSPTSGFYNEQFF | TRBJ2-1 | TRBD2 | TRBV15 | once
TGTGCCAGCAGTTCCCCAGACAGGGGTATTAGGGGCTACACCTTC | CASSSPDRGIRGYTF | TRBJ1-2 | TRBD1 | TRBV27 | -
TGTGCCAGCAGTGAAGGTGCGGGGACGCGTGAAAAACTGTTTTTT | CASSEGAGTREKLFF | TRBJ1-4 | - | TRBV2 | -
TGTGCCAGCAGCTCCCCCCCGGGACAGGGATTGGAGACCCAGTACTTC | CASSSPPGQGLETQYF | TRBJ2-5 | TRBD1 | TRBV5-4 | -
TGTGCCAGCAGTGAGACCAGGCAGGCCCAGCATTTT | CASSETRQAQHF | TRBJ1-5 | - | TRBV2 | -
TGTGCCAGTTCCGTGTGGACTTCTAGCAATCAGCCCCAGCATTTT | CASSVWTSSNQPQHF | TRBJ1-5 | - | TRBV2 | -
TGCGCCAGCAGCTTTGGGGAGACTGGGGCCAACGTCCTGACTTTC | CASSFGETGANVLTF | TRBJ2-6 | - | TRBV5-1 | -
TGTGCCAGCAGCCAAGATAACGTCAGGGTTGGCTACACCTTC | CASSQDNVRVGYTF | TRBJ1-2 | - | TRBV14 | -
TGTGCCAGCAGTTACTCACGGAGAAACACTGAAGCTTTCTTT | CASSYSRRNTEAFF | TRBJ1-1 | - | TRBV6-5 | few
TGTGCCTGGACGCCCTCTTTGACAGGGGGCGCCGGGGAGCTGTTTTTT | CAWTPSLTGGAGELFF | TRBJ2-2 | TRBD1 | TRBV30 | -
TGCGCCAGCAGCCAAGTCCTGACAGGGAACTATGGCTACACCTTC | CASSQVLTGNYGYTF | TRBJ1-2 | TRBD1 | TRBV4-3 | -
TGCGCCAGCACCTCCCCAGAGGGGGCAAGGGAAAAACTGTTTTTT | CASTSPEGAREKLFF | TRBJ1-4 | TRBD1 | TRBV4-1 | -
TGTGCCACCAGCAGAGGGACAGGGGGGAATGAAAAACTGTTTTTT | CATSRGTGGNEKLFF | TRBJ1-4 | TRBD1 | TRBV15 | -
TGCGCCAGCAGTTTCCAGGGGGTAGGGGAAAAACTGTTTTTT | CASSFQGVGEKLFF | TRBJ1-4 | TRBD1 | TRBV10-2 | few
TGCGCCAGCAGGGCGGTTGGACAAGCTTCCTCTGGGGCCAACGTCCTGACTTTC | CASRAVGQASSGANVLTF | TRBJ2-6 | - | TRBV5-1 | -
TGTGCCAGCAGTCACGGACAGGGGGCCTTTAATGAGCAGTTCTTC | CASSHGQGAFNEQFF | TRBJ2-1 | TRBD1 | TRBV6-6 | -